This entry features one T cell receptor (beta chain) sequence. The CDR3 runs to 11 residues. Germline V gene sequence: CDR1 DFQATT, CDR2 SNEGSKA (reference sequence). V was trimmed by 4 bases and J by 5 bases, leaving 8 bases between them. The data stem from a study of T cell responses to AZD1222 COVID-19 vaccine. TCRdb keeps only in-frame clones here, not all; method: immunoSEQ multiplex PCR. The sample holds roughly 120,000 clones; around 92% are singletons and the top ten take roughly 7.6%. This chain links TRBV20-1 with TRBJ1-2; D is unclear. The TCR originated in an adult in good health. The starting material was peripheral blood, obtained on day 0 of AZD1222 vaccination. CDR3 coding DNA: TGCAGTGCTAAGGCCAGATATGGCTACACCTTC. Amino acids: CSAKARYGYTF.